This entry describes one TCR beta chain. Profiled with immunoSEQ multiplex PCR; TCRdb holds only in-frame clones, not every one. This table has 45,000 to 60,000 clones, roughly 90% appearing once. These data are taken from a study of blood T cell repertoires in COVID-19. Deletions cut 0 bases from V and 6 bases from J, with 9 bases between. The CDR3 runs 14 residues. Germline V gene data show CDR1 as SGHVS and CDR2 as FQNEAQ. The sequenced sample consisted of peripheral blood. The TCR originated in a man aged 50-59 years with acute or convalescent COVID-19. This sequence joins TRBV7-8 and TRBJ2-1, with D maybe TRBD2 (6 bases). CDR3 residues: CASSLAGGPNEQFF. CDR3 bases: TGTGCCAGCAGCTTAGCGGGAGGCCCCAATGAGCAGTTCTTC.